These 31 T cell receptor beta chains share one sample of origin, sequenced in a study of cytomegalovirus exposure and HLA in healthy donors. The PCR ran on 60 Vbeta and 13 Jbeta primers. TCRdb's table, derived via immunoSEQ multiplex PCR, lists solely in-frame clones and lacks some. The repertoire consists of under 250,000 clones, with roughly 79% occurring once and the leading ten covering about 2%. Sequencing was done on a sample of PBMCs. Receptors originate from a male donor in good health and CMV-seronegative.

The V and J genes are TRBV10-3 and TRBJ2-7; 7 nucleotides align to TRBD1. Germline V lookup: CDR1 ENHRY, CDR2 SYGVKD. The CDR3 length is 15 residues. Unmatched junction bases numbered 9, after V lost 7 bases and J lost 0 bases. CDR3 DNA sequence: TGTGCCATCACTTTGGGACAGCTAAGCTCCTACGAGCAGTACTTC. As protein: CAITLGQLSSYEQYF.

V is TRBV28 and J is TRBJ2-3, with 11 bases that match TRBD2. With V trimmed by 2 bases and J by 3 bases, 4 bases remained unmatched. Germline V gene data show CDR1 as MDHEN and CDR2 as SYDVKM. This CDR3 spans 16 amino acids. The CDR3: CASSLGVAGGTDTQYF. The CDR3, as DNA: TGTGCCAGCAGTTTAGGGGTAGCGGGGGGGACAGATACGCAGTATTTT.

The rearrangement uses TRBV7-8 and TRBJ2-7, with a possible D match to TRBD1 (5 bases). CDR1 SGHVS and CDR2 FQNEAQ come from the germline V gene. The CDR3 loop spans 14 amino acids. V shed 5 bases and J shed 1 base, with 12 bases lying between them. CDR3 DNA: TGTGCCAGCAGCAACCTCCGACAGTCCTACGAGCAGTACTTC. This translates into CASSNLRQSYEQYF.

The gene calls are TRBV5-6 and TRBJ1-2; TRBD1 might be the D (6 bases). From germline, CDR1 is SGHDT and CDR2 YYEEEE. V was shortened by 2 bases and J by 6 bases, with 8 bases between the two germline ends. The CDR3 covers 12 residues. The CDR3 spells CASSLGQHGYTF. The CDR3 DNA reads as TGTGCCAGCAGCTTAGGACAGCATGGCTACACCTTC.

The rearrangement joins TRBV7-9 to TRBJ2-7, with D possibly TRBD1 on 6 matching bases. CDR3 length equals 11 residues. Germline V gene sequence: CDR1 SEHNR, CDR2 FQNEAQ (reference sequence). V was clipped by 9 bases and J by 5 bases, with 11 bases between them. CDR3 residues: CAREQGNEQYF. CDR3 DNA sequence: TGTGCCAGGGAGCAGGGGAACGAGCAGTACTTC.

On this clone itself: Compared with germline, one end of the junction differs, possibly owing to a read error. Other DNA variants within this sample encode the same CDR3. This chain connects TRBV19 to TRBJ1-4; D might be TRBD1 (6 bases). Per germline, CDR1 LNHDA and CDR2 SQIVND (reference sequence). This CDR3 contains 15 residues. CDR3 in DNA: TGTGCCAGCAGTATATTTTGGGGGCAGAATGAAAAACTGTTTTTT. Translating it yields CASSIFWGQNEKLFF.

This clone was seen a few times. The CDR3 nucleotides are TGTGCCAGCAGCTCCTTAGGCAGGGGGCATTACGAGCAGTACTTC. This codes for CASSSLGRGHYEQYF. The chain employs TRBV7-9 and TRBJ2-7; 8 nucleotides match TRBD1. CDR1 and CDR2 (germline): SEHNR, FQNEAQ (reference sequence). The CDR3 sequence is 15 residues long. V dropped 4 bases and J dropped 4; count of bases not matched to a gene: 9.

This clone was observed once. J is TRBJ1-2 and V is TRBV9; TRBD1 matches 8 bases. The trim removed 3 bases at V and 3 bases at J, leaving 10 bases unmatched. The CDR3 is made up of 16 amino acids. Germline lookup yields CDR1 SGDLS and CDR2 YYNGEE. Here the CDR3 reads CASSGTRQGIHYGYTF. CDR3 bases: TGTGCCAGCAGCGGGACGCGACAGGGGATCCACTATGGCTACACCTTC.

The chain has TRBV18 and TRBJ2-5; no clear D gene. The J call may be wrong; the DNA end is better matched by TRBJ2-7. This CDR3 comprises 13 residues. Germline CDR1 reads KGHSH; CDR2 reads LQKENI. CDR3 protein: CASSTDMIGEQYF. The DNA for the CDR3 is TGTGCCAGCTCAACCGACATGATTGGCGAGCAGTACTTC.

The chain uses TRBV15 and TRBJ2-2, with a possible D match to TRBD2 (6 bases). Per the germline V gene, CDR1 is LNHNV and CDR2 is YYDKDF (reference sequence). Trimming took off 8 bases at V and 8 bases at J, with 12 bases between the two ends. CDR3 length equals 12 residues. CDR3 in amino acids: CATARGGGELFF. CDR3 nucleotides: TGTGCCACCGCAAGAGGAGGGGGGGAGCTGTTTTTT.

V is TRBV29-1 and J is TRBJ2-7; maybe TRBD1 (5 bases). CDR3 length equals 14 residues. V was shortened by 0 bases and J by 3 bases, with 12 bases between the two germline ends. Germline CDR1 and CDR2: SQVTM and ANQGSEA. CDR3: CSVEDQPGNYEQYF. CDR3 sequence (DNA): TGCAGCGTTGAAGATCAGCCAGGGAACTACGAGCAGTACTTC.

The V gene is TRBV6-5, the J gene TRBJ1-1, with D tentatively TRBD1 (5 bases). This CDR3 spans 13 amino acids. CDR1 MNHEY and CDR2 SVGAGI come from the germline V gene. V dropped 6 bases and J dropped 1 base, with 9 bases sitting between them. The CDR3 sequence: CASRSTGNTEAFF. The CDR3 DNA sequence: TGTGCCAGCAGGTCAACAGGGAACACTGAAGCTTTCTTT.

This chain uses TRBV5-4 with TRBJ1-2; tentative D call: TRBD1 (6 bases). V lost 1 base and J lost 5, with 9 bases in between. In germline, CDR1 is SGHNT, CDR2 YYREEE (reference sequence). The CDR3 totals 13 residues. As DNA, the CDR3 is TGTGCCAGCAGCTTGCGCAGGGGTTATGGCTACACCTTC. Its translation: CASSLRRGYGYTF.

A few counts support this clone. The chain uses TRBV7-3 and TRBJ2-1; 8 bases line up with TRBD2. V was pared by 0 bases and J by 10 bases, with 11 bases of the junction left unmatched. The CDR3 covers 16 residues. From germline, CDR1 is SGHTA and CDR2 FQGTGA. This CDR3 reads CASSLTWSGSFGEQFF. CDR3 DNA sequence: TGTGCCAGCAGCTTAACTTGGAGCGGGAGTTTCGGGGAGCAGTTCTTC.

This clone was recorded a few times. The rearrangement uses TRBV4-3 and TRBJ1-1; 9 bases are shared with TRBD1. Unmatched junction bases numbered 8, after V lost 0 bases and J lost 6 bases. Looked up from germline, CDR1 is LGHNA and CDR2 is YSLEER. The CDR3 loop spans 16 amino acids. This chain's CDR3 is CASSQEPPGQGAEAFF. Here the CDR3 DNA reads TGCGCCAGCAGCCAAGAACCCCCGGGACAGGGTGCTGAAGCTTTCTTT.

The V gene is TRBV6-5, the J gene TRBJ2-7; D is perhaps TRBD1 (6 bases). Germline V gene sequence: CDR1 MNHEY, CDR2 SVGAGI. The CDR3 runs 15 residues. Trimming removed 4 bases from V and 7 bases from J, with 20 bases in between. CDR3 sequence reads: CASSSSGTYLREQYF. CDR3 bases: TGTGCCAGCAGTTCCTCCGGGACATACCTTAGGGAGCAGTACTTC.

The chain recombines TRBV28 with TRBJ2-5, with D tentatively TRBD2 (7 bases). The CDR3 is 14 residues long. Germline CDR1 is MDHEN and CDR2 is SYDVKM. V was trimmed by 6 bases and J by 5 bases, leaving 16 bases between them. CDR3 DNA sequence: TGTGCCAGCAGCTTAGGGGGGGGGAGGGAGACCCAGTACTTC. Translating gives CASSLGGGRETQYF.

V and J are TRBV7-9 and TRBJ1-3; tentative D call: TRBD1 (6 bases). Germline CDR1 is SEHNR and CDR2 is FQNEAQ (reference sequence). Trimming cost V 5 bases and J 0 bases, with 17 bases left between them. The CDR3 runs to 17 residues. The CDR3 bases are TGTGCCAGCAGCACCTTACAGGGCCCGAGCTCTGGAAACACCATATATTTT. This encodes CASSTLQGPSSGNTIYF. Complete variable domain (other parts from reference TRBV7-9 and TRBJ1-3): DTGVSQNPRHKITKRGQNVTFRCDPISEHNRLYWYRQTLGQGPEFLTYFQNEAQLEKSRLLSDRFSAERPKGSFSTLEIQRTEQGDSAMYLCASSTLQGPSSGNTIYFGEGSWLTVV.

This clone was counted only a few times. CDR3 sequence reads: CASSSQGGADTEAFF. In DNA form, the CDR3 reads TGTGCCAGCAGCTCTCAGGGGGGCGCGGACACTGAAGCTTTCTTT. This sequence joins TRBV28 and TRBJ1-1; 7 nucleotides agree with TRBD1. Germline assignment: CDR1 MDHEN and CDR2 SYDVKM. The length of the CDR3 is 15 residues. V shed 6 bases and J 3 bases; nucleotides not matched to a gene: 10.

This chain joins TRBV27 and TRBJ1-1; no clear D. V was clipped by 4 bases and J by 3 bases, with 3 bases between them. This CDR3 spans 11 amino acids. Looked up from germline, CDR1 is MNHEY and CDR2 is SMNVEV (reference sequence). CDR3 protein: CASSSYTEAFF. Here the CDR3 DNA reads TGTGCCAGCAGTTCGTACACTGAAGCTTTCTTT.

V gene TRBV5-6 combines with J gene TRBJ1-1; D ambiguous. V lost 2 bases to trimming and J lost 2 bases, with 13 bases between them. From germline, CDR1 is SGHDT and CDR2 YYEEEE. CDR3 length equals 15 residues. CDR3 protein: CASSFPRGVNTEAFF. The CDR3 DNA sequence: TGTGCCAGCAGCTTCCCCCGGGGAGTTAACACTGAAGCTTTCTTT.

V is TRBV27 and J is TRBJ2-1; TRBD2 agrees at 8 bases. The CDR3 is made up of 15 amino acids. Looked up from germline, CDR1 is MNHEY and CDR2 is SMNVEV (reference sequence). The ends lost 5 bases at V and 9 bases at J; junction bases unmatched: 12. The CDR3 sequence: CASSPSGGHEREQFF. The DNA for the CDR3 is TGTGCCAGCAGTCCTTCGGGGGGGCACGAGCGTGAGCAGTTCTTC.

This rearrangement joins TRBV18 to TRBJ1-2; 7 bases line up with TRBD1. The germline CDR1 and CDR2 sequences are KGHSH and LQKENI. Unmatched junction bases numbered 4, after V lost 3 bases and J lost 3 bases. The CDR3 is 14 residues long. This CDR3 reads CASSPQGQHYGYTF. CDR3 coding DNA: TGTGCCAGCTCACCTCAGGGACAGCACTATGGCTACACCTTC.

This clone has just one count. This chain links TRBV28 with TRBJ2-5; 13 bases map to TRBD2. CDR3 size: 13 residues. Germline-derived CDR1 and CDR2 are MDHEN and SYDVKM. J was trimmed by 5 bases and V by 11 bases; bases with no gene match: 5. The CDR3 is CAGRTSGSETQYF. The CDR3 DNA reads TGTGCCGGAAGGACTAGCGGGAGTGAGACCCAGTACTTC.

This chain uses TRBV7-3 with TRBJ2-2, with 8 bases identical to TRBD1. V trimming: 4 bases; J trimming: 0 bases; junction bases outside the gene matches: 7. The CDR3 consists of 17 residues. The germline CDR1 and CDR2 sequences are SGHTA and FQGTGA. CDR3 sequence (DNA): TGTGCCAGCAGCTCCTCTCCGGGACAGGCGAACACCGGGGAGCTGTTTTTT. Encoded protein: CASSSSPGQANTGELFF. The entire variable domain, with the rest obtained from reference TRBV7-3 and TRBJ2-2, is as follows: GAGVSQTPSNKVTEKGKYVELRCDPISGHTALYWYRQSLGQGPEFLIYFQGTGAADDSGLPNDRFFAVRPEGSVSTLKIQRTERGDSAVYLCASSSSPGQANTGELFFGEGSRLTVL.

CDR3 amino acids: CASSQPGQVKSNEQYF. CDR3 coding DNA: TGTGCCAGCAGTCAACCGGGACAGGTAAAATCCAACGAGCAGTACTTC. V usage is TRBV27 and J usage is TRBJ2-7; 8 bases agree with TRBD1. Germline V CDR1 and CDR2: MNHEY, SMNVEV (reference sequence). Trimming removed 5 bases from V and 5 bases from J; junction bases left unmatched: 14. CDR3 length: 16 residues.

The genes are TRBV9 and TRBJ2-7; 7 bases are a match to TRBD2. Per the germline V gene, CDR1 is SGDLS and CDR2 is YYNGEE. The CDR3 runs 19 residues. The J segment lost 1 base and the V segment lost 4 bases, leaving 20 bases of the junction unmatched. The CDR3 reads CASSPPSTGGGGSSYEQYF. The CDR3 bases are TGTGCCAGCAGCCCCCCCTCTACTGGAGGAGGCGGGAGTTCCTACGAGCAGTACTTC.

This clone was seen just once. The junction does not match germline at one end; this may be a read error. The chain is built from TRBV30 and TRBJ1-3; 8 positions agree with TRBD1. Germline V lookup: CDR1 GTSNPN, CDR2 SVGIG (reference sequence). The CDR3 extends over 18 amino acids. The CDR3 region is CAWSVWTGRRSSGNTMYF. DNA of the CDR3: TGTGCCTGGAGTGTATGGACAGGGCGTCGGAGCTCTGGAAACACCATGTATTTT.

The V call is TRBV27, the J call TRBJ1-2; perhaps TRBD1 as D (6 bases). CDR1 MNHEY and CDR2 SMNVEV come from the germline V gene (reference sequence). The length of the CDR3 is 13 residues. Trimming took 2 bases from V and 5 from J, leaving 9 bases between them. DNA of the CDR3: TGTGCCAGCAGTTTAGCACAGGGATATGGCTACACCTTC. Translation: CASSLAQGYGYTF.

The chain joins TRBV5-6 to TRBJ1-5; D unclear. The V gene lost 0 bases and the J gene lost 0 bases, with 13 bases spanning the gap. CDR1 is SGHDT, CDR2 YYEEEE, per germline. The CDR3 runs 17 residues. CDR3 in amino acids: CASSLGPGTGSNQPQHF. CDR3 sequence (DNA): TGTGCCAGCAGCTTGGGTCCGGGAACGGGTAGCAATCAGCCCCAGCATTTT. Variable domain in full (rest from reference TRBV5-6 and TRBJ1-5): DAGVTQSPTHLIKTRGQQVTLRCSPKSGHDTVSWYQQALGQGPQFIFQYYEEEERQRGNFPDRFSGHQFPNYSSELNVNALLLGDSALYLCASSLGPGTGSNQPQHFGDGTRLSIL.

The CDR3 bases are TGTGCCATCAGTGAAGAGAACAGGGACGAGCAGTACTTC. Residues: CAISEENRDEQYF. This rearrangement joins TRBV10-3 to TRBJ2-7; TRBD1 is a possible D gene (6 bases). The CDR3 spans 13 residues. The germline V gene encodes CDR1 ENHRY and CDR2 SYGVKD. Trimming stripped 3 bases from V and 5 bases from J, with 11 bases between.